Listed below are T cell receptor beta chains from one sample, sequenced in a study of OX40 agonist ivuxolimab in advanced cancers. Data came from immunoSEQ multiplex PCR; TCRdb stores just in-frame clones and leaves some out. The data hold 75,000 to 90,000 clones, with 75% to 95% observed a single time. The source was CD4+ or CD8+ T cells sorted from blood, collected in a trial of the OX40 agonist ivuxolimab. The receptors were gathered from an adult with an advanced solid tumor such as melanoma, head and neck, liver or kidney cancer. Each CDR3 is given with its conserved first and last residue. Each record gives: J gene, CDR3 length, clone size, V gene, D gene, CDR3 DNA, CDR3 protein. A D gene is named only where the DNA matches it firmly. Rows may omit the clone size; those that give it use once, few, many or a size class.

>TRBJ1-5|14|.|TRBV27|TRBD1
TGTGCCAGCAGTTTATCGCGGACAGGCCAGCCCCAGCATTTT
CASSLSRTGQPQHF
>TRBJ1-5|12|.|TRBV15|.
TGTGCCACCGGGGCAGAGAATCAGCCCCAGCATTTT
CATGAENQPQHF
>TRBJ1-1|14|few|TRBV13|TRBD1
TGTGCCAGCAGCCAAGGGGGCAGGGGGGCTGAAGCTTTCTTT
CASSQGGRGAEAFF
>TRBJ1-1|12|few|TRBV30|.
TGTGCCTGGAGTGTGGCTGGCACTGAAGCTTTCTTT
CAWSVAGTEAFF
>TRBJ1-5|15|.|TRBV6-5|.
TGTGCCAGCAGTTACGACAGATATAGCAATCAGCCCCAGCATTTT
CASSYDRYSNQPQHF
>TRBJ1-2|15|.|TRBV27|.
TGTGCCAGCAGCCTCTTAAAAGGGTTTGGCTATGGCTACACCTTC
CASSLLKGFGYGYTF
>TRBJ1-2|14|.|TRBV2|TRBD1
TGTGCCAGCAGGGGACAGGGTGCTAACTATGGCTACACCTTC
CASRGQGANYGYTF
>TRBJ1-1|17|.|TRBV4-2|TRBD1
TGTGCCAGCAGCCAAGTGGGGTTTCGGGACAGGGCCACTGAAGCTTTCTTT
CASSQVGFRDRATEAFF
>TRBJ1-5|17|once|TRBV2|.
TGTGCCAGCAGTGGGTCGCTAAAGATTAATAGCAATCAGCCCCAGCATTTT
CASSGSLKINSNQPQHF
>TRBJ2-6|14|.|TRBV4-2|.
TGTGCCAGCAGCCCCGAAGCTGGGGCCAACGTCCTGACTTTC
CASSPEAGANVLTF
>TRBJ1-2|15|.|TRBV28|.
TGTGCCAGCAGTTTGGTTAGCAGCCTGATCTATGGCTACACCTTC
CASSLVSSLIYGYTF
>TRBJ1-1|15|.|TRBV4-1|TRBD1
TGCGCCAGCAGCCTGACAGGGGGAGCTCGCACTGAAGCTTTCTTT
CASSLTGGARTEAFF
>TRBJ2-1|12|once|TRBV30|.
TGTGCCTGGAGTGTCTTTTACAATGAGCAGTTCTTC
CAWSVFYNEQFF
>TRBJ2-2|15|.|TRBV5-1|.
TGCGCCAGCAGCTTGTACCAGGGAGGCGCCGGGGAGCTGTTTTTT
CASSLYQGGAGELFF
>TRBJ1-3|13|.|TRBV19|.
TGTGCCAGTAGTTTAGGACCGGGAAACACCATATATTTT
CASSLGPGNTIYF
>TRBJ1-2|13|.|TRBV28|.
TGTGCCAGCAGGTACCCCCGCAGCTATGGCTACACCTTC
CASRYPRSYGYTF
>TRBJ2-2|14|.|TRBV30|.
TGTGCCTGGGCCTTCACGGAGGGCCCCGGGGAGCTGTTTTTT
CAWAFTEGPGELFF
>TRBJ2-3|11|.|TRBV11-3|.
TGTGCCAGCAGCTCTAGGGATACGCAGTATTTT
CASSSRDTQYF
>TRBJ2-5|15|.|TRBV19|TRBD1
TGTGCCAGTAGCCGCACGACAGGGGTCGGAGAGACCCAGTACTTC
CASSRTTGVGETQYF
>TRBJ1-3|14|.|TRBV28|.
TGTGCCAGCAGTTTCCAGCTACCTGGAAACACCATATATTTT
CASSFQLPGNTIYF
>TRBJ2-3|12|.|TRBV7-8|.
TGTGCCAGCAGCTTACTCACAGATACGCAGTATTTT
CASSLLTDTQYF
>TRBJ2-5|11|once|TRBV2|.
TGTGCCAGCAGCGAGGGGGAGACCCAGTACTTC
CASSEGETQYF
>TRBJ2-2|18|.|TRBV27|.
TGTGCCAGCATGATCTGGACAGCAACCGGTGGGATTATCGGGGAGCTGTTTTTT
CASMIWTATGGIIGELFF
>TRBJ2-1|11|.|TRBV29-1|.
TGCAGCGTTGAAAGAGGGTATGAGCAGTTCTTC
CSVERGYEQFF
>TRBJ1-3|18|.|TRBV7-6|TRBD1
TGTGCCAGCAGCTTAGTGGGGACAGGGCAACACTCTGGAAACACCATATATTTT
CASSLVGTGQHSGNTIYF
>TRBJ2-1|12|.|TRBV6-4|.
TGTGCCAGCAGTTCAGGGGGAGGTGAGCAGTTCTTC
CASSSGGGEQFF
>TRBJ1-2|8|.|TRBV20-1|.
TGCAGTGCTCATGGCTACACCTTC
CSAHGYTF
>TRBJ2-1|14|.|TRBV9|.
TGTGCCAGCAGCGTGGGGCTCCCCTACAATGAGCAGTTCTTC
CASSVGLPYNEQFF
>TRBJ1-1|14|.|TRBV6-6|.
TGTGCCAGCAGATATAGCGACGAGGACACTGAAGCTTTCTTT
CASRYSDEDTEAFF
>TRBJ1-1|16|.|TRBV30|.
TGTGCCTGGAGTGTATTATATAGGGAGGGGAACACTGAAGCTTTCTTT
CAWSVLYREGNTEAFF
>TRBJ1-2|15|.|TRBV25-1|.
TGTGCCAGCAGTGACCCGGGGGGAGGTCCCTATGGCTACACCTTC
CASSDPGGGPYGYTF
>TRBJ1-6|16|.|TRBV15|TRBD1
TGTGCCACCACCAGGGACAGGGGAACTGTTTATTCACCCCTCCACTTT
CATTRDRGTVYSPLHF
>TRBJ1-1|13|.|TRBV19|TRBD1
TGTGCCAGTTCCCCCACAGGGGGCATTGAAGCTTTCTTT
CASSPTGGIEAFF
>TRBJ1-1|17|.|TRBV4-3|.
TGCGCCAGCAGCCAAGCTAGGGTCAGGGTCCATGGCACTGAAGCTTTCTTT
CASSQARVRVHGTEAFF
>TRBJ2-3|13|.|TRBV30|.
TGTGCCTGGAGTTTTCTTTGGACGGATACGCAGTATTTT
CAWSFLWTDTQYF
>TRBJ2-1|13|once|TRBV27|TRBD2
TGTGCCAGCAGCTTGGGACTAGGGAATGAGCAGTTCTTC
CASSLGLGNEQFF
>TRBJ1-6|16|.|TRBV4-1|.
TGCGCCAGCAGCCAAGTCGCAGGGGCGGATAATTCACCCCTCCACTTT
CASSQVAGADNSPLHF
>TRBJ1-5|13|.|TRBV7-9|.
TGTGCCAGCAGCTTTGGCAACCACTCGGCCCAGCATTTT
CASSFGNHSAQHF
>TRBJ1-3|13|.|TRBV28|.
TGTGCCAGCAGGCTCAGCTCTGGAAACACCATATATTTT
CASRLSSGNTIYF
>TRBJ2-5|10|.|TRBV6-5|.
TGTGCCAGCGGGCCGGGGGCCCAGTACTTC
CASGPGAQYF
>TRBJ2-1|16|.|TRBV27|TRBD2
TGTGCCAGCAGTCCCCAATTAGCGGGGACCTACAATGAGCAGTTCTTC
CASSPQLAGTYNEQFF
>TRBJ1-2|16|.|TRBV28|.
TGTGCCAGCAGTTTGCCAGGGTTGAGGGCTAACTATGGCTACACCTTC
CASSLPGLRANYGYTF
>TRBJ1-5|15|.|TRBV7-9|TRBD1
TGTGCCAGCAGCTCGACGGGACAGGTCGGGCAGCCCCAGCATTTT
CASSSTGQVGQPQHF
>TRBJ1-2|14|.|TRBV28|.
TGTGCCAGTCGGCTTCCGGGACATAACTATGGCTACACCTTC
CASRLPGHNYGYTF
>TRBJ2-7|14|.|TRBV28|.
TGTGCCAGCAGTTTATCCGGGTCCACCTACGAGCAGTACTTC
CASSLSGSTYEQYF
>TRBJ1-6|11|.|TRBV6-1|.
TGTGCCAGCAGAGGGTATTCACCCCTCCACTTT
CASRGYSPLHF
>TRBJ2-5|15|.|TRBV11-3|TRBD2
TGTGCCAGCAGCCTCCTGGGGGGGTACCAAGAGACCCAGTACTTC
CASSLLGGYQETQYF
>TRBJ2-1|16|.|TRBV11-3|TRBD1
TGTGCCAGCACCTCTGACAGGGAAGGCTCCTACAATGAGCAGTTCTTC
CASTSDREGSYNEQFF
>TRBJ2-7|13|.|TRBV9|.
TGTGCCAGCAGCCCGGGGGTGTCCTACGAGCAGTACTTC
CASSPGVSYEQYF
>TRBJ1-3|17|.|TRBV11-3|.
TGTGCCAGCAGCCATCATCTCCCTGGCCACTCTGGAAACACCATATATTTT
CASSHHLPGHSGNTIYF
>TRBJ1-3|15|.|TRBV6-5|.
TGTGCCAGCAGTTACGGTACTCGCTCTGGAAACACCATATATTTT
CASSYGTRSGNTIYF
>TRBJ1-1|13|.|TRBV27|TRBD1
TGTGCCAGCAGGGCGACAGGGGGAGCTGAAGCTTTCTTT
CASRATGGAEAFF
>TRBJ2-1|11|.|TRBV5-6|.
TGTGCCAGCAGCTTGGGGAATGAGCAGTTCTTC
CASSLGNEQFF
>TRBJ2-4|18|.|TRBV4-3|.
TGCGCCAGCAGCACCAGGGACACCGCCCGAGATAGTTTCAACATTCAGTACTTC
CASSTRDTARDSFNIQYF
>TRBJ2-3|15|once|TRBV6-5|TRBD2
TGTGCCAGCAGCCGACTAGCGGGAGTTACAGATACGCAGTATTTT
CASSRLAGVTDTQYF